This T cell receptor beta chain comes out of a study of blood T cell repertoires in COVID-19. CDR3 length: 18 residues. The germline V gene has CDR1 SGDLS and CDR2 YYNGEE. V was pared by 3 bases and J by 5 bases, with 23 bases between. Sequencing used immunoSEQ multiplex PCR; TCRdb keeps in-frame clones, though not all of them. The profile shows about 180,000 clones, roughly 81% of them singletons. The chain is built from TRBV9 and TRBJ1-4, with D possibly matching TRBD1 (5 bases). The sample taken for sequencing was peripheral blood. This clonotype originated in an elderly woman with COVID-19, enrolled during active disease. The CDR3 region is CASSARGGRQPRNEKLFF. The CDR3 region has the DNA TGTGCCAGCAGCGCGAGGGGCGGGAGACAGCCTCGAAATGAAAAACTGTTTTTT.